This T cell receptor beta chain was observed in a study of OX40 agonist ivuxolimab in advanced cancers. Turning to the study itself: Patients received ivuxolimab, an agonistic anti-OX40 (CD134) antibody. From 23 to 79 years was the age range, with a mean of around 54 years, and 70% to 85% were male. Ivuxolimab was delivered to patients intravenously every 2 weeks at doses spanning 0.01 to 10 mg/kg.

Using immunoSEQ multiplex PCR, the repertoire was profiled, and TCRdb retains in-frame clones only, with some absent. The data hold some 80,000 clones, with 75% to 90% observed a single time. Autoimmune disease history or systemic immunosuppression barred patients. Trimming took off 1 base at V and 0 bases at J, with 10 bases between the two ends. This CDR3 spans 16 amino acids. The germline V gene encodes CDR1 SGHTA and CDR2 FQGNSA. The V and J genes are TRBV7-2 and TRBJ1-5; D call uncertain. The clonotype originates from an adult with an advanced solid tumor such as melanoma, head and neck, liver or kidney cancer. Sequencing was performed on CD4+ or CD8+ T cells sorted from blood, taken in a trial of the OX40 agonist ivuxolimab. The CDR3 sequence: CASSLVGGFSNQPQHF. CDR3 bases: TGTGCCAGCAGCTTAGTGGGTGGATTTAGCAATCAGCCCCAGCATTTT.